This paragraph covers one T cell receptor beta chain sequence. Time point: newly diagnosed GD, antithyroid drugs for less than 3 months. Generation of the TCR library employed RNA extracted from PBMCs. CDR3 regions were amplified by Arm-PCR using iRepertoire HTBI primers to build TCR beta libraries. TCRdb itself ran the multiplex PCR reads through MiXCR, one entry per CDR3 protein. The sample contains some 410,000 distinct CDR3 sequences, about a sixth of which appear only once. This record belongs to a study of regulatory T cells in long-lasting Graves disease. These records were also assigned to another study, of T cells in Graves' hyperthyroidism and ophthalmopathy. That work states: A set of HTBI primers served as the primers for a first-round RT-PCR of the TCR CDR3.

The source material was peripheral blood mononuclear cells (PBMCs), sampled at new diagnosis, from a patient treated with antithyroid drugs. The sequence came from a woman aged 25 to 45 with Graves disease.

The CDR3 loop is CASSSPGTGWAGELFF. The DNA of the CDR3 is TGTGCCAGCAGCTCCCCCGGGACAGGTTGGGCCGGGGAGCTGTTTTTT. V and J are TRBV2 and TRBJ2-2, with 8 positions matching TRBD1. The length of the CDR3 is 16 residues. Trimming cost V 6 bases and J 6 bases; bases outside gene matches: 12. Germline assignment: CDR1 SNHLY and CDR2 FYNNEI.